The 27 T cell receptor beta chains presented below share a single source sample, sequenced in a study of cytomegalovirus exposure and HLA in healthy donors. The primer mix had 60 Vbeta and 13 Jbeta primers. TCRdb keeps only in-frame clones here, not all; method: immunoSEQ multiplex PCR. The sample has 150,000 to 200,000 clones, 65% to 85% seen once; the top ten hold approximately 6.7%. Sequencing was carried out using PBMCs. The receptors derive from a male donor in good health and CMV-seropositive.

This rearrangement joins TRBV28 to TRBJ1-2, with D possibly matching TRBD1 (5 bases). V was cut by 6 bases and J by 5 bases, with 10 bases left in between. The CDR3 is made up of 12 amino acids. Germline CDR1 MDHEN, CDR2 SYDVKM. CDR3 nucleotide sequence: TGTGCCAGCAGCCCCAGGACATATGGCTACACCTTC. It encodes CASSPRTYGYTF.

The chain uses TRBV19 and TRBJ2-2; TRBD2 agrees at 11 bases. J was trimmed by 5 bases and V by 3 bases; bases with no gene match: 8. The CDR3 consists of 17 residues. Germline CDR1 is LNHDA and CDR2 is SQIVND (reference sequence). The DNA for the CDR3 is TGTGCCAGTAGTATCCCTCGACTAGCGGGATCGACCGGGGAGCTGTTTTTT. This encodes CASSIPRLAGSTGELFF.

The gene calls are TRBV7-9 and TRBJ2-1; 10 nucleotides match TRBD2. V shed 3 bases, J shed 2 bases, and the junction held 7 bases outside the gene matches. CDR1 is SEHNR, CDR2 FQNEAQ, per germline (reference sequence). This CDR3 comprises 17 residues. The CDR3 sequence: CASSFGALAGAYNEQFF. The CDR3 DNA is TGTGCCAGCAGCTTTGGGGCCCTAGCGGGAGCCTACAATGAGCAGTTCTTC.

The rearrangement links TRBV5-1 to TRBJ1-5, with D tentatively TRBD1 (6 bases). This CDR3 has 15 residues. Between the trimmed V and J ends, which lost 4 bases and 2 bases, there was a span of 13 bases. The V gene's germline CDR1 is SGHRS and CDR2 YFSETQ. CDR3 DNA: TGCGCCAGCAGCCGAACAGGGAACGGCAATCAGCCCCAGCATTTT. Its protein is CASSRTGNGNQPQHF.

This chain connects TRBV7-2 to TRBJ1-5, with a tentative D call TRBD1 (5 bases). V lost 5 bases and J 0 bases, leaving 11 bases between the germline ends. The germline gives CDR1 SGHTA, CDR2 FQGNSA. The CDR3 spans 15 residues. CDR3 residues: CASSGPGGSNQPQHF. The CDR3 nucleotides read TGTGCCAGCAGCGGACCGGGGGGTAGCAATCAGCCCCAGCATTTT.

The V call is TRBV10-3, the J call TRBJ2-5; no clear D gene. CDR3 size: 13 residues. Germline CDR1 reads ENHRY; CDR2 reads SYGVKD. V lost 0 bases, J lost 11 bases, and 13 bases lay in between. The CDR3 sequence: CAISESPGSKQYF. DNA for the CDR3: TGTGCCATCAGTGAGTCTCCCGGGTCGAAGCAGTACTTC.

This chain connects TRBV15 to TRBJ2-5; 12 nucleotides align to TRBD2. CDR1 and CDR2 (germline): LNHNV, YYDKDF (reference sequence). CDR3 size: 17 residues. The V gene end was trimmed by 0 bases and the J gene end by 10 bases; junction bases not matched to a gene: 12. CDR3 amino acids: CATSRDRSSGRATNQYF. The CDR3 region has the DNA TGTGCCACCAGCAGAGATCGCTCTAGCGGGAGGGCCACCAACCAGTACTTC.

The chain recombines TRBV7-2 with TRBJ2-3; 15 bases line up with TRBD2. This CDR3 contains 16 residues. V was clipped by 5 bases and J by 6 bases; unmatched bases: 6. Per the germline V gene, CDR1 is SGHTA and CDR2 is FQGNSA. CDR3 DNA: TGTGCCAGCAGCCCCGGGACTAGCGGGAGGTTCGATACGCAGTATTTT. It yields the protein CASSPGTSGRFDTQYF.

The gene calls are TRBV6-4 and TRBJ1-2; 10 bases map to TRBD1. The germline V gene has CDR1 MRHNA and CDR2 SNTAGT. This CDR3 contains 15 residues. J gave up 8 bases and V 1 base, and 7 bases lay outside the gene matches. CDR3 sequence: CASSDFGTGARGYTF. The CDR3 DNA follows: TGTGCCAGCAGTGACTTCGGGACAGGGGCTCGAGGCTACACCTTC.

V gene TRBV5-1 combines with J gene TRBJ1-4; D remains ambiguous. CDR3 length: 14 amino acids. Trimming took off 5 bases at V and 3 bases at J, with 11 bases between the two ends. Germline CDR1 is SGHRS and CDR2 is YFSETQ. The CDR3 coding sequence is TGCGCCAGCAGAGAACAGATTTCTAATGAAAAACTGTTTTTT. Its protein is CASREQISNEKLFF.

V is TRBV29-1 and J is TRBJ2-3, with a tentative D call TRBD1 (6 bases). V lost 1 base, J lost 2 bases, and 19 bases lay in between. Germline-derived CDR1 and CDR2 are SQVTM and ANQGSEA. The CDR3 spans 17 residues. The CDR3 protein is CSVEGTATRPVTDTQYF. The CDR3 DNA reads TGCAGCGTTGAAGGGACAGCCACGAGGCCCGTCACAGATACGCAGTATTTT.

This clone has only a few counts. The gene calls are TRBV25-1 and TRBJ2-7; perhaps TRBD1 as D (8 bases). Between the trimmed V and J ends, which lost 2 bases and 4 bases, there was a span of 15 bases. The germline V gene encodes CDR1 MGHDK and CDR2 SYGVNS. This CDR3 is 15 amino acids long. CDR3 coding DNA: TGTGCCAGCAGTGAACCCGACAGGGGAGGGTACGAGCAGTACTTC. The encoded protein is CASSEPDRGGYEQYF.

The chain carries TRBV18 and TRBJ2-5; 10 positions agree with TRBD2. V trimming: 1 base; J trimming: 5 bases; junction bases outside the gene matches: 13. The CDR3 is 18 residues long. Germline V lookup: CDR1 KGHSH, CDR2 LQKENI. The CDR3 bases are TGTGCCAGCTCACCACGATCGGGCCTAGCGGGAGTTATTGAGACCCAGTACTTC. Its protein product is CASSPRSGLAGVIETQYF.

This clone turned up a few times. This CDR3 reads CASRTRVYEQYF. The CDR3 coding sequence is TGTGCCAGCAGGACTCGAGTGTACGAGCAGTACTTC. This chain joins TRBV6-1 and TRBJ2-7; D is undetermined. The CDR3 runs to 12 residues. The germline V gene encodes CDR1 MNHNS and CDR2 SASEGT. The ends were cut back, 6 bases at V and 4 bases at J, with 10 bases in the middle.

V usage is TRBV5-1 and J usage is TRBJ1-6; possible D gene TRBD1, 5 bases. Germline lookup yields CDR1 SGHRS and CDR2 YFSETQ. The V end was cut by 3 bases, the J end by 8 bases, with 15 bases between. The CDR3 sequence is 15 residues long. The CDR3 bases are TGCGCCAGCAGCTCCGGAAGGCAGGGTGATTCACCCCTCCACTTT. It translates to CASSSGRQGDSPLHF.

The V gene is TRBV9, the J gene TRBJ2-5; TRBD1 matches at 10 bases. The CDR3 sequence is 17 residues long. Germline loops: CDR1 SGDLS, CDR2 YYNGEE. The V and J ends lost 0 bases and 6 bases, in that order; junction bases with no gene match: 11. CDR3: CASSVGSGTGVGKTQYF. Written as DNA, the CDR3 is TGTGCCAGCAGCGTAGGTTCAGGGACAGGGGTTGGGAAGACCCAGTACTTC.

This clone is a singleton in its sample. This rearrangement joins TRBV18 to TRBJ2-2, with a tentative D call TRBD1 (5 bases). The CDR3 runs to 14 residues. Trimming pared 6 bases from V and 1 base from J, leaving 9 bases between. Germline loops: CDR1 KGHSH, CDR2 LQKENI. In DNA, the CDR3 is TGTGCCAGCTCTCCTCAGGGGAACACCGGGGAGCTGTTTTTT. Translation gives CASSPQGNTGELFF.

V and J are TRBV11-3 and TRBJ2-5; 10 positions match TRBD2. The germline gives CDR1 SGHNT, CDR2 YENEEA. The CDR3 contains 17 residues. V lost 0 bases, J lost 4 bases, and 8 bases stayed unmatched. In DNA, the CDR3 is TGTGCCAGCAGCTTAGATCCGGCTAGCGGGAGTGGAGAGACCCAGTACTTC. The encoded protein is CASSLDPASGSGETQYF.

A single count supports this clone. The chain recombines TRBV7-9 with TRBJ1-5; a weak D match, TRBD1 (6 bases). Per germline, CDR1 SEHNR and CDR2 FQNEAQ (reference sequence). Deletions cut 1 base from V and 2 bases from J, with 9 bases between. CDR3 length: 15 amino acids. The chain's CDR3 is CASSLESGGNQPQHF. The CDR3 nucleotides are TGTGCCAGCAGCTTAGAATCAGGGGGCAATCAGCCCCAGCATTTT.

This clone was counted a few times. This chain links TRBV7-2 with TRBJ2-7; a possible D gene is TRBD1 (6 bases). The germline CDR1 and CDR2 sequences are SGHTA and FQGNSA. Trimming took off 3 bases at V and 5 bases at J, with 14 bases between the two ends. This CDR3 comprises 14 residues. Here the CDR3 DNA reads TGTGCCAGCAGCTTGCAGACAGGTCCGGACGAGCAGTACTTC. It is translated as CASSLQTGPDEQYF. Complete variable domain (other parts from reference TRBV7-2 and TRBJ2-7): GAGVSQSPSNKVTEKGKDVELRCDPISGHTALYWYRQSLGQGLEFLIYFQGNSAPDKSGLPSDRFSAERTGGSVSTLTIQRTQQEDSAVYLCASSLQTGPDEQYFGPGTRLTVT.

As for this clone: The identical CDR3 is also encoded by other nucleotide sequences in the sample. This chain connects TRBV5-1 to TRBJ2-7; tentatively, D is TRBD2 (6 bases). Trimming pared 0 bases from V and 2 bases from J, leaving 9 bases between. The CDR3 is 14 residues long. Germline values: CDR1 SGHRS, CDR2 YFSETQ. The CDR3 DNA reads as TGCGCCAGCAGCTTGGACGGGGGAACCTACGAGCAGTACTTC. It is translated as CASSLDGGTYEQYF.

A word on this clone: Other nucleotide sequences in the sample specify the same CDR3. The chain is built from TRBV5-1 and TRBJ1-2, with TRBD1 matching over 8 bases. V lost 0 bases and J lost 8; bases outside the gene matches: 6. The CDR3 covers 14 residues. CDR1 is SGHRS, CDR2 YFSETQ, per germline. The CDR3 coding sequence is TGCGCCAGCAGCTTGGCCGGGACAGGTGGGGGCTACACCTTC. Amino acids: CASSLAGTGGGYTF.

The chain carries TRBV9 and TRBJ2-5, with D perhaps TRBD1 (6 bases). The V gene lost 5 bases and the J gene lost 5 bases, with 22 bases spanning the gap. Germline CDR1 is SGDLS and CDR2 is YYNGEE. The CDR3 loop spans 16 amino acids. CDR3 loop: CASSPSGSGAGETQYF. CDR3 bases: TGTGCCAGCAGTCCCTCGGGTTCAGGGGCTGGGGAGACCCAGTACTTC.

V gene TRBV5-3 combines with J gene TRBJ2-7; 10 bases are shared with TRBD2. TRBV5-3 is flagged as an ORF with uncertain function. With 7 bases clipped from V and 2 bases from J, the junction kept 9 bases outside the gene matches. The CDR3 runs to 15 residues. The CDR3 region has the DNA TGTGCCAGAGGCCCGGGGACTAGCGAACCCTACGAGCAGTACTTC. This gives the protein CARGPGTSEPYEQYF.

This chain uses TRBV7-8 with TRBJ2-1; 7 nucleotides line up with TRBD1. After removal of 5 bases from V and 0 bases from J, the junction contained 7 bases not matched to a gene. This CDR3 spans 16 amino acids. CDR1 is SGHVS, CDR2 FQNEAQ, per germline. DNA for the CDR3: TGTGCCAGCAGCACCCAACAGGGGAGCTCCTACAATGAGCAGTTCTTC. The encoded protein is CASSTQQGSSYNEQFF.

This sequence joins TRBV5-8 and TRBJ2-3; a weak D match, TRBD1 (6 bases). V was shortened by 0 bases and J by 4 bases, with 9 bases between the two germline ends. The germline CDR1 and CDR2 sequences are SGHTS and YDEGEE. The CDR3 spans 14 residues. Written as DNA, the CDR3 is TGTGCCAGCAGCTTGGACAGGGTACCAGATACGCAGTATTTT. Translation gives CASSLDRVPDTQYF.

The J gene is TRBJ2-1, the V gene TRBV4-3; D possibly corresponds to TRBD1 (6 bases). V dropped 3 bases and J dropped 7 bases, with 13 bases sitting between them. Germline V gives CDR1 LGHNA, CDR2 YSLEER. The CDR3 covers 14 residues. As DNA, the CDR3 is TGCGCCAGCAGCCACCCGGACAGAGGTAATGAGCAGTTCTTC. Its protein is CASSHPDRGNEQFF.